This T cell receptor beta chain emerged from a study of shared clonotypes between healthy human individuals. The CDR3 is 14 amino acids. Germline V gene data show CDR1 as MDHEN and CDR2 as SYDVKM. The ends were cut back, 10 bases at V and 2 bases at J, with 16 bases in the middle. This table comes from immunoSEQ multiplex PCR, and its TCRdb copy is limited to in-frame clones, with some not included. The table includes approximately 2.5 million clones, roughly 93% detected once. The chain has TRBV28 and TRBJ2-3, with TRBD1 as a possible D gene (7 bases). Sequenced input: naive CD4+ T cells from PBMCs. Subset indicated: CD45RA+ positively selected. The source is a man aged 18 to 30 in good health. Some clones in this sample may be carry-over from other donors' samples. CDR3 loop: CATRGATATDTQYF. CDR3 DNA sequence: TGTGCCACCAGGGGGGCCACCGCCACAGATACGCAGTATTTT. Looking up the rest from reference TRBV28 and TRBJ2-3 gives the full variable domain: DVKVTQSSRYLVKRTGEKVFLECVQDMDHENMFWYRQDPGLGLRLIYFSYDVKMKEKGDIPEGYSVSREKKERFSLILESASTNQTSMYLCATRGATATDTQYFGPGTRLTVL.